One and the same sample provided the 26 T cell receptor beta chains below, sequenced in a study of cytomegalovirus exposure and HLA in healthy donors. In the PCR, 60 Vbeta and 13 Jbeta primers were used. Clones were sequenced by immunoSEQ multiplex PCR, and TCRdb holds only the in-frame ones, with some missing. The sample holds 150,000 to 200,000 clones, 80% to 90% seen once. The sequencing input was PBMCs. The receptors were sampled from a man aged 45-65 years in good health and CMV-seropositive.

The chain recombines TRBV5-5 with TRBJ1-4; D perhaps matches TRBD1 (5 bases). Trimming took off 0 bases at V and 8 bases at J, with 14 bases between the two ends. In germline, CDR1 is SGHKS, CDR2 YYEKEE (reference sequence). This CDR3 has 15 amino acids. CDR3 nucleotide sequence: TGTGCCAGCAGCTTGGATCAGGGTAGGCGGGAAAAACTGTTTTTT. This encodes CASSLDQGRREKLFF.

The chain combines TRBV6-5 with TRBJ1-3; D uncertain. The CDR3 consists of 16 residues. Germline values: CDR1 MNHEY, CDR2 SVGAGI. V was trimmed by 0 bases and J by 0 bases, leaving 9 bases between them. The CDR3 DNA follows: TGTGCCAGCAGTTACTCGAGTTTACTCTCTGGAAACACCATATATTTT. As protein: CASSYSSLLSGNTIYF.

This clone has just one count. V is TRBV6-1 and J is TRBJ1-2, with D tentatively TRBD1 (5 bases). CDR1 and CDR2 (germline): MNHNS, SASEGT. This CDR3 spans 14 amino acids. V lost 3 bases and J lost 2, with 10 bases in between. DNA for the CDR3: TGTGCCAGCAGTGATTACGGGGGGAACTATGGCTACACCTTC. Its protein is CASSDYGGNYGYTF.

The chain couples TRBV18 to TRBJ2-7; no definite D call. Looked up from germline, CDR1 is KGHSH and CDR2 is LQKENI. Deletions cut 6 bases from V and 2 bases from J, with 14 bases between. The CDR3 length is 14 residues. For the CDR3, the DNA is TGTGCCAGCTCCCTCGCCGTCTCGGCCTACGAGCAGTACTTC. It specifies CASSLAVSAYEQYF.

DNA for the CDR3: TGCGCCAGCAGCTCCGCCGGACTAGACACCGGGGAGCTGTTTTTT. It is translated as CASSSAGLDTGELFF. V gene TRBV5-1 combines with J gene TRBJ2-2, with TRBD2 matching over 7 bases. Unmatched junction bases numbered 5, after V lost 3 bases and J lost 3 bases. Germline assignment: CDR1 SGHRS and CDR2 YFSETQ. The CDR3 covers 15 residues.

This chain joins TRBV6-1 and TRBJ2-7; D is perhaps TRBD2 (6 bases). CDR3 length equals 14 residues. The V gene lost 5 bases and the J gene lost 5 bases, with 16 bases spanning the gap. Looked up from germline, CDR1 is MNHNS and CDR2 is SASEGT. The CDR3 DNA is TGTGCCAGCAGTTATCGGGAGTCGGCTAACGAGCAGTACTTC. Its protein product is CASSYRESANEQYF.

The sample holds one count of this clone. CDR3 loop: CASSPDTDTQYF. The CDR3 DNA reads TGTGCCAGCAGCCCAGACACAGATACGCAGTATTTT. The chain combines TRBV7-2 with TRBJ2-3; D unclear. Trimming removed 5 bases at V and 2 bases at J, with 5 bases between. Germline V gene lookup returns CDR1 SGHTA and CDR2 FQGNSA. CDR3 length: 12 residues.

This clone was recorded a few times. The chain employs TRBV19 and TRBJ2-4, with 8 bases fitting TRBD2. The CDR3 is 15 residues long. Trimming at V came to 5 bases and at J to 4 bases, leaving 7 bases not matched to a gene. Looked up from germline, CDR1 is LNHDA and CDR2 is SQIVND (reference sequence). CDR3 sequence: CASSPLAGKKNIQYF. The CDR3 DNA reads as TGTGCCAGTAGTCCCCTAGCGGGTAAGAAAAACATTCAGTACTTC. Full variable domain (rest looked up from reference TRBV19 and TRBJ2-4): DGGITQSPKYLFRKEGQNVTLSCEQNLNHDAMYWYRQDPGQGLRLIYYSQIVNDFQKGDIAEGYSVSREKKESFPLTVTSAQKNPTAFYLCASSPLAGKKNIQYFGAGTRLSVL.

This clone has only one observation. The chain joins TRBV29-1 to TRBJ2-7; 7 bases line up with TRBD2. Trimming at V came to 5 bases and at J to 7 bases, leaving 11 bases not matched to a gene. Germline CDR1 reads SQVTM; CDR2 reads ANQGSEA. The CDR3 extends over 13 amino acids. CDR3 DNA: TGCAGCGTTAACTCGGGGGGTCCGGGGGAGCAGTACTTC. Amino acids: CSVNSGGPGEQYF.

The chain joins TRBV28 to TRBJ2-7; TRBD1 matches 9 bases. The CDR3 totals 14 residues. J lost 3 bases, V lost 5 bases, and 5 bases had no gene match. Germline assignment: CDR1 MDHEN and CDR2 SYDVKM. CDR3 DNA sequence: TGTGCCAGCAGTCCATGGACAGGGGACTACGAGCAGTACTTC. It codes for CASSPWTGDYEQYF.

The V and J genes are TRBV18 and TRBJ1-4, with 7 bases fitting TRBD1. Germline trimming cut 3 bases from V and 4 bases from J; bases unmatched to any gene: 11. CDR1 and CDR2 (germline): KGHSH, LQKENI. This CDR3 comprises 17 residues. CDR3 region: CASSPDRWASINEKLFF. Written as DNA, the CDR3 is TGTGCCAGCTCACCGGACAGGTGGGCCAGTATTAATGAAAAACTGTTTTTT.

This clone was detected a few times. The rearrangement uses TRBV6-5 and TRBJ2-7; 10 bases align to TRBD1. The germline V gene encodes CDR1 MNHEY and CDR2 SVGAGI. V was pared by 0 bases and J by 4 bases, with 3 bases of the junction left unmatched. The CDR3 totals 15 residues. The CDR3 loop is CASSYSDRGRYEQYF. The CDR3 nucleotides read TGTGCCAGCAGTTACTCAGACAGGGGGCGGTACGAGCAGTACTTC.

In this sample, this clone turned up a few times. V gene TRBV6-1 combines with J gene TRBJ1-2; TRBD1 aligns across 8 bases. CDR1 is MNHNS, CDR2 SASEGT, per germline. The V gene end was trimmed by 6 bases and the J gene end by 5 bases; junction bases not matched to a gene: 5. There are 13 residues in the CDR3. CDR3 in amino acids: CASRRGQAYGYTF. In DNA, the CDR3 is TGTGCCAGCAGACGGGGACAGGCTTATGGCTACACCTTC.

V and J are TRBV30 and TRBJ1-5, with TRBD1 matching over 7 bases. Germline loops: CDR1 GTSNPN, CDR2 SVGIG (reference sequence). There are 13 residues in the CDR3. Unmatched junction bases numbered 5, after V lost 5 bases and J lost 4 bases. CDR3 sequence (DNA): TGTGCCTGGGAGACAGGGCCAAATCAGCCCCAGCATTTT. Its translation: CAWETGPNQPQHF.

The gene calls are TRBV18 and TRBJ2-1, with D unresolved. This CDR3 has 15 residues. The ends were cut back, 3 bases at V and 0 bases at J, with 9 bases in the middle. Germline V gives CDR1 KGHSH, CDR2 LQKENI. The CDR3 DNA reads TGTGCCAGCTCACCTTCAGAAAGCTCCTACAATGAGCAGTTCTTC. This gives the protein CASSPSESSYNEQFF.

With respect to this clone: Other DNA sequences in the same sample also yield this CDR3. The V call is TRBV14, the J call TRBJ2-4, with D maybe TRBD2 (6 bases). CDR1 and CDR2 from the germline V gene are SGHDN and FVKESK. The CDR3 is 13 amino acids. V lost 3 bases and J lost 8, with 11 bases in between. The CDR3 DNA reads as TGTGCCAGCAGCCAGGGACTGGCGGACATTCAGTACTTC. This encodes CASSQGLADIQYF.

The chain is built from TRBV10-1 and TRBJ2-7; D not certain. V was cut by 0 bases and J by 3 bases, with 12 bases left in between. CDR3 length: 15 amino acids. CDR1 WNHNN and CDR2 SYGVQD come from the germline V gene (reference sequence). The CDR3 bases are TGCGCCAGCAGTGAGTCTCTCCTCCCGTACTACGAGCAGTACTTC. Its translation: CASSESLLPYYEQYF.

V and J are TRBV9 and TRBJ2-5; 7 positions agree with TRBD1. CDR1 and CDR2 (germline): SGDLS, YYNGEE. The junction had 5 bases not matched to a gene; V was cut back by 2 bases and J by 4 bases. The CDR3 runs 14 residues. CDR3 in amino acids: CASSVTGEGETQYF. In DNA, the CDR3 is TGTGCCAGCAGCGTCACAGGGGAAGGAGAGACCCAGTACTTC.

The V gene is TRBV6-5, the J gene TRBJ2-7, with D possibly matching TRBD2 (5 bases). The CDR3 runs 13 residues. Per germline, CDR1 MNHEY and CDR2 SVGAGI. Deletions cut 5 bases from V and 0 bases from J, with 8 bases between. CDR3 coding DNA: TGTGCCAGCAGTGGACTGCCCTCCTACGAGCAGTACTTC. It codes for CASSGLPSYEQYF.

The chain has TRBV9 and TRBJ1-2; perhaps TRBD1 as D (5 bases). Trimming shortened V by 0 bases and J by 3 bases, and 15 bases separated the two germline ends. The CDR3 extends over 16 amino acids. Germline V gene data show CDR1 as SGDLS and CDR2 as YYNGEE. CDR3 loop: CASSVARDTGDYGYTF. In nucleotides, the CDR3 is TGTGCCAGCAGCGTAGCGAGGGATACGGGGGACTATGGCTACACCTTC.

This rearrangement joins TRBV19 to TRBJ2-1; 7 bases map to TRBD1. The CDR3 is 15 residues long. The germline V gene encodes CDR1 LNHDA and CDR2 SQIVND (reference sequence). Trimming at V came to 7 bases and at J to 4 bases, leaving 10 bases not matched to a gene. The CDR3 bases are TGTGCCAGTACACAGGGGCCTGGGTTATACAATGAGCAGTTCTTC. As protein: CASTQGPGLYNEQFF.

V is TRBV9 and J is TRBJ2-1; 9 bases line up with TRBD2. CDR1 SGDLS and CDR2 YYNGEE come from the germline V gene. V dropped 0 bases and J dropped 10; count of bases not matched to a gene: 11. There are 16 residues in the CDR3. DNA of the CDR3: TGTGCCAGCAGCGTAGGGGCTAGCGGGGCGTGGGAGGAGCAGTTCTTC. This codes for CASSVGASGAWEEQFF.

The V and J genes are TRBV6-5 and TRBJ1-6; no clear D. This CDR3 region has 15 residues. Trimming removed 1 base at V and 7 bases at J, with 11 bases between. CDR1 MNHEY and CDR2 SVGAGI come from the germline V gene. Here the CDR3 DNA reads TGTGCCAGCAGTTACTGGCAGGAAGGCAATTCACCCCTCCACTTT. It translates to CASSYWQEGNSPLHF.

The chain uses TRBV2 and TRBJ2-6; D gene ambiguous. The germline V gene has CDR1 SNHLY and CDR2 FYNNEI. Trimming removed 9 bases at V and 0 bases at J, with 15 bases between. The CDR3 runs 16 residues. The chain's CDR3 is CASNGETYSGANVLTF. The CDR3 bases are TGTGCCAGTAACGGAGAGACCTACTCTGGGGCCAACGTCCTGACTTTC. The full variable domain, completed using reference TRBV2 and TRBJ2-6, is EPEVTQTPSHQVTQMGQEVILRCVPISNHLYFYWYRQILGQKVEFLVSFYNNEISEKSEIFDDQFSVERPDGSNFTLKIRSTKLEDSAMYFCASNGETYSGANVLTFGAGSRLTVL.

J is TRBJ2-1 and V is TRBV2, with 8 bases fitting TRBD2. V shed 10 bases, J shed 7 bases, and the junction held 15 bases outside the gene matches. The CDR3 is made up of 15 amino acids. Germline lookup yields CDR1 SNHLY and CDR2 FYNNEI. The CDR3 here is CATNLRRGGGNEQFF. CDR3 DNA: TGTGCCACAAATTTGCGTCGGGGGGGCGGAAATGAGCAGTTCTTC.

The rearrangement joins TRBV10-2 to TRBJ1-3, with D hard to call. This CDR3 is built from 14 residues. Trimming left V 4 bases short and J 4 bases short, with 11 bases between. Germline CDR1 WSHSY, CDR2 SAAADI. The CDR3 nucleotides are TGCGCCAGCAGTGTTGGGGAGTCCGGAAACACCATATATTTT. The encoded protein is CASSVGESGNTIYF.